This is a list of T cell receptor beta chains from one sample in a study of T-cell memory formation after mild COVID-19. A single record per CDR3 protein comes from TCRdb applying MiXCR to the 5' RACE reads. Of about 290,000 distinct CDR3 sequences listed, more than 15% are singletons. Sequences were obtained from PBMCs or a T cell subset sorted from them (not recorded which). The receptors were sampled from a man in his late teens or twenties who had mild COVID-19 (a few samples of this study predate the infection). Cell type and time point are not known. Both conserved end residues are part of each CDR3. The D gene is left open where the match is weak. Size values are once, few and many counts, or a class for expanded clones, and some rows have none.

>NA|NA|TRBV12-3/TRBV12-4|TRBJ2-3
CASSFSGPSTDTQYF
TGTGCCAGCAGTTTCAGTGGTCCTAGCACAGATACGCAGTATTTT
>TRBD2|NA|TRBV6-2/TRBV6-3|TRBJ2-1
CASSYHGTSGGDLYNEQFF
TGTGCCAGCAGTTATCACGGGACTAGCGGGGGTGATCTCTACAATGAGCAGTTCTTC
>NA|many|TRBV6-2/TRBV6-3|TRBJ1-1
CASSFRTGNTEAFF
TGTGCCAGCAGTTTCCGGACGGGGAACACTGAAGCTTTCTTT
>NA|few|TRBV9|TRBJ2-2
CASSVGSTGEITGELFF
TGTGCCAGCAGCGTAGGCAGCACGGGGGAGATCACCGGGGAGCTGTTTTTT
>NA|few|TRBV4-2|TRBJ1-2
CASSQVTGKMDGYTF
TGTGCCAGCAGCCAAGTTACAGGGAAGATGGATGGCTACACCTTC
>NA|few|TRBV7-2|TRBJ2-3
CASSASGDTQYF
TGTGCCAGCAGCGCATCGGGAGATACGCAGTATTTT
>TRBD2|NA|TRBV12-3/TRBV12-4|TRBJ2-5
CASSGGLAMEETQYF
TGTGCCAGCAGTGGGGGACTAGCGATGGAAGAGACCCAGTACTTC
>NA|many|TRBV5-1|TRBJ2-2
CASSPGMTVNTGELFF
TGCGCCAGCAGCCCAGGGATGACAGTTAACACCGGGGAGCTGTTTTTT
>NA|NA|TRBV7-6|TRBJ2-3
CASSLVTSRTDTQYF
TGTGCCAGCAGCTTAGTTACTAGCCGAACAGATACGCAGTATTTT
>TRBD1|few|TRBV29-1|TRBJ1-1
CSVEDPNRGGDTEAFF
TGCAGCGTTGAAGATCCTAACAGGGGTGGGGACACTGAAGCTTTCTTT
>NA|NA|TRBV6-1|TRBJ1-4
CASSPRTQKLFF
TGTGCCAGCAGTCCACGGACACAAAAACTGTTTTTT
>NA|many|TRBV5-1|TRBJ2-1
CASSLGPGSSYNEQFF
TGCGCCAGCAGCCTCGGCCCGGGGAGCTCCTACAATGAGCAGTTCTTC
>NA|NA|TRBV4-3|TRBJ2-2
CASSQGYDGELFF
TGCGCCAGCAGCCAAGGTTACGACGGGGAGCTGTTTTTT
>TRBD1|NA|TRBV6-4|TRBJ2-7
CASIGPGTGPYEQYF
TGTGCCAGCATTGGGCCCGGGACAGGGCCCTACGAGCAGTACTTC
>NA|few|TRBV4-3|TRBJ1-2
CASSREGGSNYGYTF
TGCGCCAGCAGCCGGGAAGGGGGTTCCAACTATGGCTACACCTTC
>NA|many|TRBV5-1|TRBJ2-5
CASSLGDYIQETQYF
TGCGCCAGCAGCTTGGGAGACTACATCCAAGAGACCCAGTACTTC
>TRBD1|NA|TRBV7-3|TRBJ2-1
CASSSTGENEQFF
TGTGCCAGCAGCTCCACAGGGGAGAATGAGCAGTTCTTC
>NA|many|TRBV18|TRBJ2-5
CASSPQEETQYF
TGTGCCAGCTCACCACAGGAAGAGACCCAGTACTTC
>NA|few|TRBV12-3/TRBV12-4|TRBJ2-5
CASSLWGRETQYF
TGTGCCAGCAGTTTATGGGGGCGGGAGACCCAGTACTTC
>TRBD1|many|TRBV5-1|TRBJ2-4
CASSLSGTGEDIQYF
TGCGCCAGCAGCTTGTCAGGGACAGGGGAGGACATTCAGTACTTC
>NA|few|TRBV5-6|TRBJ2-3
CASSFNPDGTDTQYF
TGTGCCAGCAGCTTTAATCCCGACGGCACAGATACGCAGTATTTT
>NA|many|TRBV6-5|TRBJ2-1
CASSYSLWVNEQFF
TGTGCCAGCAGTTACTCTCTGTGGGTCAATGAGCAGTTCTTC
>NA|few|TRBV6-6|TRBJ2-7
CASSLRGAEYEQYF
TGTGCCAGCAGCCTCAGAGGGGCTGAATACGAGCAGTACTTC
>NA|few|TRBV23-1|TRBJ2-4
CASSQPARMQYF
TGCGCCAGCAGTCAACCTGCCCGAATGCAGTACTTC
>NA|NA|TRBV12-3/TRBV12-4|TRBJ2-1
CASTRSGGVEFF
TGTGCCAGCACCAGATCAGGGGGGGTCGAGTTCTTC
>NA|NA|TRBV14|TRBJ1-4
CASSRQGFPNEKLFF
TGTGCCAGCAGCCGCCAGGGTTTTCCTAATGAAAAACTGTTTTTT
>NA|once|TRBV11-3|TRBJ1-6
CASSLKSGINPLHF
TGTGCCAGCAGCTTGAAGTCGGGAATTAACCCCCTCCACTTT
>NA|few|TRBV7-9|TRBJ1-2
CASSSTGSAGYGYTF
TGTGCCAGCAGCTCCACAGGGTCTGCTGGCTATGGCTACACCTTC
>NA|few|TRBV4-1|TRBJ2-1
CASSQSTEQFF
TGCGCCAGCAGCCAATCGACAGAGCAGTTCTTC
>NA|NA|TRBV6-5|TRBJ1-6
CASSYFGNSPLHF
TGTGCCAGCAGTTATTTTGGTAATTCACCCCTCCACTTT
>NA|few|TRBV4-3|TRBJ1-4
CASSQDHAKLFF
TGCGCCAGCAGCCAAGACCACGCAAAACTGTTTTTT
>NA|few|TRBV12-3/TRBV12-4|TRBJ2-2
CASSPPGGRNTGELFF
TGTGCCAGCAGTCCTCCCGGGGGACGTAACACCGGGGAGCTGTTTTTT
>NA|NA|TRBV11-2|TRBJ1-1
CASSFEVETEAFF
TGTGCCAGCAGCTTCGAAGTAGAGACTGAAGCTTTCTTT
>NA|NA|TRBV9|TRBJ1-2
CASSASFTNYGYTF
TGTGCCAGCAGCGCCAGTTTTACCAACTATGGCTACACCTTC
>TRBD1|NA|TRBV20-1|TRBJ1-3
CSARGRGLPGNTIYF
TGCAGTGCTAGAGGCAGGGGGCTTCCTGGAAACACCATATATTTT
>NA|NA|TRBV20-1|TRBJ2-2
CSASTVVMAGELFF
TGCAGTGCTTCCACGGTGGTAATGGCCGGGGAGCTGTTTTTT
>NA|few|TRBV5-1|TRBJ1-1
CASSLAGGALNTEAFF
TGCGCCAGCAGCTTGGCGGGGGGCGCACTGAACACTGAAGCTTTCTTT
>NA|few|TRBV5-1|TRBJ1-2
CASTLSGEGGYTF
TGCGCCAGCACCCTGTCAGGGGAGGGTGGCTACACCTTC
>NA|NA|TRBV7-6|TRBJ2-5
CASSLTGIPQETQYF
TGTGCCAGCAGCTTAACAGGGATCCCTCAAGAGACCCAGTACTTC
>NA|many|TRBV7-3|TRBJ2-3
CASSLQHSTDTQYF
TGTGCCAGCAGCCTTCAGCATAGCACAGATACGCAGTATTTT
>TRBD2|NA|TRBV20-1|TRBJ2-1
CSAKGLAGGYNEQFF
TGCAGTGCCAAGGGACTAGCGGGGGGCTACAATGAGCAGTTCTTC
>TRBD1|many|TRBV7-9|TRBJ1-2
CASSRTRGGGGVGYTF
TGTGCCAGCAGCCGAACTCGGGGAGGGGGCGGAGTTGGCTACACCTTC
>NA|NA|TRBV6-5|TRBJ1-2
CASSYARAGADGYTF
TGTGCCAGCAGTTACGCCCGGGCAGGGGCGGACGGCTACACCTTC
>NA|NA|TRBV11-2|TRBJ2-1
CASSSTRRGEQFF
TGTGCCAGCAGCTCCACCCGCCGGGGTGAGCAGTTCTTC
>TRBD2|NA|TRBV3-1|TRBJ2-5
CASSRRGYQETQYF
TGTGCCAGCAGCCGGCGGGGGTACCAAGAGACCCAGTACTTC
>NA|NA|TRBV4-1|TRBJ2-7
CASSQVSGSSYEQYF
TGCGCCAGCAGCCAAGTTAGCGGATCCTCCTACGAGCAGTACTTC
>NA|once|TRBV20-1|TRBJ2-3
CSAPNRGTITDTQYF
TGCAGTGCTCCTAATCGGGGCACGATAACAGATACGCAGTATTTT
>TRBD1|few|TRBV6-5|TRBJ2-2
CASSYSRGGAPNTGELFF
TGTGCCAGCAGTTACTCGAGAGGGGGCGCACCGAACACCGGGGAGCTGTTTTTT
>NA|NA|TRBV19|TRBJ2-7
CASGTHYEQYF
TGTGCCAGCGGGACACACTACGAGCAGTACTTC
>TRBD1|NA|TRBV19|TRBJ1-2
CASSRQGEPNYGYTF
TGTGCCAGTAGTCGACAGGGAGAACCCAACTATGGCTACACCTTC
>TRBD2|NA|TRBV11-2|TRBJ2-7
CASSLEAGEQYF
TGTGCCAGCAGCTTAGAAGCGGGGGAGCAGTACTTC
>TRBD1|NA|TRBV29-1|TRBJ1-1
CSVETGEEAEAFF
TGCAGCGTCGAGACAGGGGAGGAAGCCGAAGCTTTCTTT
>NA|few|TRBV19|TRBJ1-2
CASSIDWAEYGYTF
TGTGCCAGTAGTATCGATTGGGCAGAATATGGCTACACCTTC